The 31 T cell receptor beta chains below all came from one sample that was sequenced in a study of T cell repertoires in cytomegalovirus infection. TCRdb reprocessed the reads via MiXCR and lists one record per CDR3 protein. The profile shows under 250,000 distinct CDR3 sequences, roughly 6.5% of them singletons. Input material: PBMCs. Receptor source: a human donor in good health (CMV status not recorded). Some clones in this sample may be carry-over from other donors' samples.

This clonotype was recorded at least ten times. V and J are TRBV20-1 and TRBJ2-1; a possible D gene is TRBD2 (6 bases). Per the germline V gene, CDR1 is DFQATT and CDR2 is SNEGSKA (reference sequence). The length of the CDR3 is 11 residues. V dropped 0 bases and J dropped 15 bases, with 12 bases sitting between them. The chain's CDR3 is CSARDAGPRFF. Here the CDR3 DNA reads TGCAGTGCTAGAGATGCGGGACCCCGGTTCTTC.

The chain recombines TRBV29-1 with TRBJ2-5, with D uncertain. The CDR3 sequence is 13 residues long. V lost 7 bases to trimming and J lost 4 bases, with 16 bases between them. Germline CDR1 reads SQVTM; CDR2 reads ANQGSEA. The CDR3 sequence is CSAELESGETQYF. CDR3 nucleotides: TGCAGCGCCGAACTGGAATCGGGAGAGACCCAGTACTTC.

This clonotype has ten or more counts. The chain couples TRBV6-2 or TRBV6-3 to TRBJ1-1, with D maybe TRBD1 (6 bases). The CDR3 extends over 14 amino acids. Per the germline V gene, CDR1 is MNHEY and CDR2 is SVGEGT. Trimming pared 6 bases from V and 4 bases from J, leaving 15 bases between. The CDR3 coding sequence is TGTGCCAGCAGAAATACAGGGACGAGCACTGAAGCTTTCTTT. It specifies CASRNTGTSTEAFF.

The rearrangement links TRBV28 to TRBJ2-3; 8 bases are shared with TRBD1. CDR3 length equals 18 residues. Germline V gives CDR1 MDHEN, CDR2 SYDVKM. V lost 3 bases to trimming and J lost 2 bases; unmatched junction nucleotides: 13. DNA for the CDR3: TGTGCCAGCAGTTTCGGCAGGGGGCGTATTCTGAACACAGATACGCAGTATTTT. Translation gives CASSFGRGRILNTDTQYF.

In this sample, this clonotype turned up many times. The CDR3 loop reads CASGANFDEQFF. CDR3 in DNA: TGTGCCAGCGGGGCAAACTTCGATGAGCAGTTCTTC. V gene TRBV2 combines with J gene TRBJ2-1; D may be TRBD1 (5 bases). CDR1 is SNHLY and CDR2 is FYNNEI in the germline V gene. V shed 8 bases and J shed 8 bases, with 13 bases lying between them. CDR3 size: 12 residues. Based on the CDR3 plus reference TRBV2 and TRBJ2-1, the full variable domain is EPEVTQTPSHQVTQMGQEVILRCVPISNHLYFYWYRQILGQKVEFLVSFYNNEISEKSEIFDDQFSVERPDGSNFTLKIRSTKLEDSAMYFCASGANFDEQFFGPGTRLTVL.

The table lists this clonotype with many counts. The chain links TRBV2 to TRBJ1-5; a weak D match, TRBD1 (5 bases). Germline CDR1 reads SNHLY; CDR2 reads FYNNEI. V shed 6 bases and J shed 1 base, with 7 bases lying between them. The CDR3 has 13 residues. For the CDR3, the DNA is TGTGCCAGCAGGGGGCAGAGCAATCAGCCCCAGCATTTT. Translation: CASRGQSNQPQHF.

This clonotype occurred many times. The chain recombines TRBV6-6 with TRBJ2-2; 9 bases agree with TRBD2. Germline V lookup: CDR1 MNHNY, CDR2 SVGAGI (reference sequence). V was pared by 5 bases and J by 2 bases, with 3 bases of the junction left unmatched. This CDR3 is 15 amino acids long. CDR3 region: CASSQTSGNTGELFF. CDR3 in DNA: TGTGCCAGCAGTCAGACTAGCGGTAACACCGGGGAGCTGTTTTTT.

At least ten counts were recorded for this clonotype. The rearrangement links TRBV7-3 to TRBJ2-2; 8 nucleotides align to TRBD1. From germline, CDR1 is SGHTA and CDR2 FQGTGA. The CDR3 is 14 amino acids. Unmatched junction bases numbered 2, after V lost 3 bases and J lost 5 bases. The CDR3 DNA reads as TGTGCCAGCAGCTTTCAGGGGGCAACCGGGGAGCTGTTTTTT. It specifies CASSFQGATGELFF.

This clonotype was seen many times. The chain links TRBV7-9 to TRBJ1-4; TRBD1 agrees at 8 bases. The CDR3 length is 14 residues. Trimming removed 5 bases from V and 7 bases from J; junction bases left unmatched: 6. From germline, CDR1 is SEHNR and CDR2 FQNEAQ (reference sequence). Here the CDR3 reads CASSLRGLGEKLFF. The CDR3 nucleotides read TGTGCCAGCAGCCTCAGGGGGCTCGGTGAAAAACTGTTTTTT. The full variable domain, completed using reference TRBV7-9 and TRBJ1-4, is DTGVSQNPRHKITKRGQNVTFRCDPISEHNRLYWYRQTLGQGPEFLTYFQNEAQLEKSRLLSDRFSAERPKGSFSTLEIQRTEQGDSAMYLCASSLRGLGEKLFFGSGTQLSVL.

The sample holds many counts of this clonotype. This rearrangement joins TRBV28 to TRBJ1-3; TRBD1 matches 8 bases. Germline V gene lookup returns CDR1 MDHEN and CDR2 SYDVKM. With V trimmed by 2 bases and J by 1 base, 1 base remained unmatched. This CDR3 has 15 amino acids. CDR3 DNA sequence: TGTGCCAGCAGTTTAACAGGGGGATCTGGAAACACCATATATTTT. Residues: CASSLTGGSGNTIYF.

This clonotype came up many times. The chain couples TRBV5-1 to TRBJ2-7; possibly TRBD2 for D (7 bases). From germline, CDR1 is SGHRS and CDR2 YFSETQ. Trimming left V 1 base short and J 0 bases short, with 14 bases between. The CDR3 is 16 amino acids. The CDR3 DNA reads as TGCGCCAGCAGCTTGATGGGGGGGCGTCGCTCCTACGAGCAGTACTTC. It yields the protein CASSLMGGRRSYEQYF.

Many counts were recorded for this clonotype. The chain is built from TRBV7-2 and TRBJ1-4; TRBD1 matches at 9 bases. Germline V lookup: CDR1 SGHTA, CDR2 FQGNSA. CDR3 length equals 16 residues. V was clipped by 5 bases and J by 5 bases; unmatched bases: 9. The CDR3 DNA reads TGTGCCAGCAGCCAAAGACCGGGACAGGGCAATGAAAAACTGTTTTTT. It specifies CASSQRPGQGNEKLFF.

Many counts were recorded for this clonotype. The chain couples TRBV28 to TRBJ1-2; D ambiguous. V lost 4 bases, J lost 1 base, and 13 bases lay in between. The CDR3 is made up of 15 amino acids. Germline V gene lookup returns CDR1 MDHEN and CDR2 SYDVKM. This CDR3 reads CASSSPPAFNYGYTF. For the CDR3, the DNA is TGTGCCAGCAGTTCCCCCCCGGCTTTTAACTATGGCTACACCTTC.

This clonotype was detected many times. The chain uses TRBV29-1 and TRBJ1-2; tentative D call: TRBD1 (5 bases). V was shortened by 7 bases and J by 7 bases, with 13 bases between the two germline ends. Germline CDR1 reads SQVTM; CDR2 reads ANQGSEA. CDR3 length: 11 residues. CDR3 sequence reads: CSAGGDPGYTF. The CDR3 bases are TGCAGCGCCGGAGGGGACCCTGGCTACACCTTC.

This clonotype was seen repeatedly, ten times or more. The chain has TRBV15 and TRBJ1-4; tentatively, D is TRBD1 (5 bases). The V gene's germline CDR1 is LNHNV and CDR2 YYDKDF (reference sequence). The CDR3 sequence is 15 residues long. V lost 1 base to trimming and J lost 8 bases, with 14 bases between them. CDR3 in amino acids: CATSRARNWGEKLFF. The CDR3 DNA is TGTGCCACCAGCAGAGCAAGGAACTGGGGGGAAAAACTGTTTTTT.

This clonotype was recorded a few times. The rearrangement links TRBV4-3 to TRBJ1-2; 10 bases are shared with TRBD1. This CDR3 region has 15 residues. V was clipped by 0 bases and J by 7 bases; unmatched bases: 5. Germline V CDR1 and CDR2: LGHNA, YSLEER. The CDR3 region has the DNA TGCGCCAGCAGCCAAGACCGACAGGGGGCGGTTGGCTACACCTTC. Translating it yields CASSQDRQGAVGYTF.

At least ten counts were recorded for this clonotype. The chain is built from TRBV7-2 and TRBJ1-2; TRBD1 agrees at 8 bases. The CDR3 loop spans 14 amino acids. Trimming took 5 bases from V and 14 from J; bases not matched to a gene: 16. The germline V gene has CDR1 SGHTA and CDR2 FQGNSA. CDR3 bases: TGTGCCAGCAGCCTTTGGACAGGGAACTCTGTAGAGACCTTC. It is translated as CASSLWTGNSVETF.

In its sample, this clonotype was seen many times. The chain combines TRBV28 with TRBJ1-1; D gene unclear. This CDR3 is 13 amino acids long. Trimming left V 7 bases short and J 1 base short, with 10 bases between. CDR1 and CDR2 from the germline V gene are MDHEN and SYDVKM. This CDR3 reads CASTPSGNTEAFF. DNA of the CDR3: TGTGCCAGCACCCCCTCGGGGAACACTGAAGCTTTCTTT.

This clonotype was detected many times. The chain has TRBV7-3 and TRBJ1-1; D ambiguous. Trimming took off 2 bases at V and 3 bases at J, with 7 bases between the two ends. The CDR3 is made up of 13 amino acids. Germline assignment: CDR1 SGHTA and CDR2 FQGTGA. The CDR3 here is CASSLWAYTEAFF. CDR3 nucleotides: TGTGCCAGCAGCTTATGGGCGTACACTGAAGCTTTCTTT.

This clonotype was counted ten times or more. This chain connects TRBV7-3 to TRBJ2-1; TRBD1 agrees at 10 bases. The V and J ends lost 5 bases and 7 bases, in that order; junction bases with no gene match: 11. The germline gives CDR1 SGHTA, CDR2 FQGTGA. This CDR3 spans 16 amino acids. CDR3 DNA: TGTGCCAGCAGCCCTCGAACCGGGACAGGGGTAAATGAGCAGTTCTTC. Encoded protein: CASSPRTGTGVNEQFF.

This clonotype showed up many times. CDR3 nucleotide sequence: TGTGCCAGCAGCCCGAAAACTAGCTCTGGGGCCAACGTCCTGACTTTC. Its protein is CASSPKTSSGANVLTF. This rearrangement joins TRBV7-2 to TRBJ2-6; weak D call: TRBD2 (5 bases). The CDR3 runs 16 residues. Deletions cut 5 bases from V and 0 bases from J, with 11 bases between. Germline CDR1 reads SGHTA; CDR2 reads FQGNSA.

The sample holds many counts of this clonotype. This chain links TRBV6-5 with TRBJ1-2; D remains ambiguous. The CDR3 contains 12 residues. Trimming removed 5 bases at V and 3 bases at J, with 7 bases between. Germline CDR1 is MNHEY and CDR2 is SVGAGI. CDR3 DNA sequence: TGTGCCAGCAGTGACCCTGACTATGGCTACACCTTC. Translation gives CASSDPDYGYTF.

This clonotype was counted many times. The genes are TRBV28 and TRBJ1-5, with D uncertain. Germline V gene data show CDR1 as MDHEN and CDR2 as SYDVKM. The CDR3 covers 15 residues. V shed 8 bases and J shed 2 bases, with 16 bases lying between them. The CDR3 protein is CASFPDGRGNQPQHF. In nucleotides, the CDR3 is TGTGCCAGCTTCCCAGACGGGAGGGGCAATCAGCCCCAGCATTTT.

Ten or more counts support this clonotype. The CDR3 nucleotides are TGTGCCAGCAGGACGAAGGGCAAAAACATTCAGTACTTC. It specifies CASRTKGKNIQYF. This chain connects TRBV6-1 to TRBJ2-4; no clear D gene. Germline V CDR1 and CDR2: MNHNS, SASEGT. CDR3 length: 13 amino acids. The V end lost 6 bases, the J end lost 3 bases, and 9 bases lay between the germline ends.

This clonotype was seen many times. This chain uses TRBV28 with TRBJ1-1; TRBD1 might be the D (6 bases). The CDR3 contains 15 residues. The V and J ends lost 3 bases and 3 bases respectively, with 14 bases between them. Germline-derived CDR1 and CDR2 are MDHEN and SYDVKM. The CDR3 here is CASSLGTQTYTEAFF. The CDR3 DNA sequence: TGTGCCAGCAGTTTGGGGACACAAACCTACACTGAAGCTTTCTTT.

The chain recombines TRBV2 with TRBJ2-2; 7 bases agree with TRBD2. Germline V gives CDR1 SNHLY, CDR2 FYNNEI. CDR3 length equals 15 residues. V dropped 9 bases and J dropped 0; count of bases not matched to a gene: 7. The CDR3: CARTAGLANTGELFF. Here the CDR3 DNA reads TGTGCCAGGACAGCCGGACTAGCGAACACCGGGGAGCTGTTTTTT.

This clonotype was picked up many times. The chain combines TRBV9 with TRBJ2-6; D gene unclear. CDR3 length: 14 residues. V dropped 6 bases and J dropped 0 bases, with 7 bases sitting between them. Germline-derived CDR1 and CDR2 are SGDLS and YYNGEE. The CDR3 nucleotides are TGTGCCAGCAAAGGAGTCTCTGGGGCCAACGTCCTGACTTTC. It translates to CASKGVSGANVLTF.

In this sample, this clonotype turned up many times. The chain employs TRBV5-1 and TRBJ2-1, with unresolved D. V was cut by 3 bases and J by 7 bases, with 8 bases left in between. The germline V gene has CDR1 SGHRS and CDR2 YFSETQ. This CDR3 is built from 12 residues. As DNA, the CDR3 is TGCGCCAGCAGCTCGACACGGAATGAGCAGTTCTTC. Translating gives CASSSTRNEQFF.

This clonotype was picked up many times. V is TRBV6-5 and J is TRBJ1-1; no clear D gene. The CDR3 has 13 amino acids. V was trimmed by 2 bases and J by 7 bases, leaving 11 bases between them. The germline V gene encodes CDR1 MNHEY and CDR2 SVGAGI. CDR3 sequence: CASSYTGIDEAFF. The CDR3 nucleotides are TGTGCCAGCAGTTACACGGGTATCGATGAAGCTTTCTTT.

This clonotype was seen at least ten times. The chain combines TRBV2 with TRBJ1-1; D is unclear. Trimming removed 11 bases from V and 3 bases from J, with 16 bases in between. Germline CDR1 reads SNHLY; CDR2 reads FYNNEI. CDR3 length: 13 amino acids. CDR3: CASANEEDTEAFF. The CDR3 bases are TGTGCCTCCGCGAACGAAGAGGACACTGAAGCTTTCTTT. The full variable domain, with the rest looked up from reference TRBV2 and TRBJ1-1, is EPEVTQTPSHQVTQMGQEVILRCVPISNHLYFYWYRQILGQKVEFLVSFYNNEISEKSEIFDDQFSVERPDGSNFTLKIRSTKLEDSAMYFCASANEEDTEAFFGQGTRLTVV.

In its sample, this clonotype was seen many times. The chain joins TRBV6-6 to TRBJ2-3; no clear D. The CDR3 is made up of 15 amino acids. Germline assignment: CDR1 MNHNY and CDR2 SVGAGI (reference sequence). Trimming stripped 6 bases from V and 0 bases from J, with 13 bases between. CDR3 residues: CASSRNDPSTDTQYF. CDR3 coding DNA: TGTGCCAGCAGCCGGAACGACCCCAGCACAGATACGCAGTATTTT.